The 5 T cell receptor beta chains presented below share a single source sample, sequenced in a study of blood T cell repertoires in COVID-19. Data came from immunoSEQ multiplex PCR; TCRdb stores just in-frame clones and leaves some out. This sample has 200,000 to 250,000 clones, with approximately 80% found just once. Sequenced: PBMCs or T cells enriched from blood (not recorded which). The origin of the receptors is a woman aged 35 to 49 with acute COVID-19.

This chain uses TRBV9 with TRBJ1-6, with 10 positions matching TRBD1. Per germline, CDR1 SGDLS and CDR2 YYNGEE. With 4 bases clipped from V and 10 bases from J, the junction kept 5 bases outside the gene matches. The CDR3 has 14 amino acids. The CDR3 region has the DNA TGTGCCAGCAGCAAAGGGACAGGGGAATCACCCCTCCACTTT. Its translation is CASSKGTGESPLHF. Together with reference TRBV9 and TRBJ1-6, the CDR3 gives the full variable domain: DSGVTQTPKHLITATGQRVTLRCSPRSGDLSVYWYQQSLDQGLQFLIQYYNGEERAKGNILERFSAQQFPDLHSELNLSSLELGDSALYFCASSKGTGESPLHFGNGTRLTVT.

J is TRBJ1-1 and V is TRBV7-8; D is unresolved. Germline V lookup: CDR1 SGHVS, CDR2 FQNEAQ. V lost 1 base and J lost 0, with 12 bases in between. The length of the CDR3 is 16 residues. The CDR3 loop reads CASSLGQRQMNTEAFF. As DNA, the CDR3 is TGTGCCAGCAGCTTAGGCCAGCGGCAGATGAACACTGAAGCTTTCTTT. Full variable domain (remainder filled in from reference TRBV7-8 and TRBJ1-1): GAGVSQSPRYKVAKRGQDVALRCDPISGHVSLFWYQQALGQGPEFLTYFQNEAQLDKSGLPSDRFFAERPEGSVSTLKIQRTQQEDSAVYLCASSLGQRQMNTEAFFGQGTRLTVV.

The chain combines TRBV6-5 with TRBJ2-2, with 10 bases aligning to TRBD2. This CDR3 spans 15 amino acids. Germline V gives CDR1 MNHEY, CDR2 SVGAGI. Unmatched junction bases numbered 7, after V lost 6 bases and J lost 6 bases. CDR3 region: CASRLLAGVAGELFF. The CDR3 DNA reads TGTGCCAGCAGATTGCTAGCGGGAGTTGCCGGGGAGCTGTTTTTT.

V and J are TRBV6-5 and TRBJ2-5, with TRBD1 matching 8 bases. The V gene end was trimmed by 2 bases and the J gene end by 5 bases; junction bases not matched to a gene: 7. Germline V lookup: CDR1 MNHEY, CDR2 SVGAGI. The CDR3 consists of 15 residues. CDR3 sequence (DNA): TGTGCCAGCAGTTACAGGACAGGGACCTCGGAGACCCAGTACTTC. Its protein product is CASSYRTGTSETQYF.

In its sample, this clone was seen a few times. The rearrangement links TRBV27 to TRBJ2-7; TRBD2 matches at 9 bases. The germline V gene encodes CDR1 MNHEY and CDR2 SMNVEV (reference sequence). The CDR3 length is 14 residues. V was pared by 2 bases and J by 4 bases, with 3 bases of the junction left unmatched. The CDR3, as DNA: TGTGCCAGCAGTTTAGCGGGGGGGCGGTACGAGCAGTACTTC. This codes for CASSLAGGRYEQYF.